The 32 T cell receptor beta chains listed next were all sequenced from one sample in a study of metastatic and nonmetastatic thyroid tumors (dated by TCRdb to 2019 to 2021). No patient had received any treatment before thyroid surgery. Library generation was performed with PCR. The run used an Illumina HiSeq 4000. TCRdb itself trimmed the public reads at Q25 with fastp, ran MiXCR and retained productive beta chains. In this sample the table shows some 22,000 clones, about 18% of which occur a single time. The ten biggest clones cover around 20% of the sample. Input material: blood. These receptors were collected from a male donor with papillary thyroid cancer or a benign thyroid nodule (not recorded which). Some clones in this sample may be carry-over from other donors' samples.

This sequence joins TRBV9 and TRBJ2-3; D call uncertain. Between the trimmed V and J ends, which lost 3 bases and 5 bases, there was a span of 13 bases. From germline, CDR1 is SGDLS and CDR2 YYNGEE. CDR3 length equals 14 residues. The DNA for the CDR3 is TGTGCCAGCAGCGAAGATCTAAAAGGAGATACGCAGTATTTT. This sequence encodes CASSEDLKGDTQYF.

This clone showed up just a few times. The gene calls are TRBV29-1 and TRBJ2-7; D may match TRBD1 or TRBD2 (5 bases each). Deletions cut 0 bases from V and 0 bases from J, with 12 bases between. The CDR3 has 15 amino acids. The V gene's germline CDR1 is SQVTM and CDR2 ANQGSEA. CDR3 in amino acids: CSVEDRAGSSYEQYF. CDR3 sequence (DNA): TGCAGCGTTGAAGATCGGGCAGGGAGCTCCTACGAGCAGTACTTC.

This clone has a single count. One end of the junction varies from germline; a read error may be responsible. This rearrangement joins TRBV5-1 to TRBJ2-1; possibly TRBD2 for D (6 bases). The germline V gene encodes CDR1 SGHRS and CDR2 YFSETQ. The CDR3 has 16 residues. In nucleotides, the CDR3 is TGCGCCAGCAGCGGAGGAGGGACGAGCTCCCACAATGAGCAGTTCTTC. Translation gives CASSGGGTSSHNEQFF.

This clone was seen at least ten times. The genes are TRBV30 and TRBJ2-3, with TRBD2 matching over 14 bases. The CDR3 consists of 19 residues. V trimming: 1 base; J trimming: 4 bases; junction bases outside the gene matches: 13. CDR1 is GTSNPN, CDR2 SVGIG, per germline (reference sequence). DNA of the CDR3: TGTGCCTGGAGTGCACCCCTCCTGACTAGCGGGGGGGGTGCAGATACGCAGTATTTT. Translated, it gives CAWSAPLLTSGGGADTQYF.

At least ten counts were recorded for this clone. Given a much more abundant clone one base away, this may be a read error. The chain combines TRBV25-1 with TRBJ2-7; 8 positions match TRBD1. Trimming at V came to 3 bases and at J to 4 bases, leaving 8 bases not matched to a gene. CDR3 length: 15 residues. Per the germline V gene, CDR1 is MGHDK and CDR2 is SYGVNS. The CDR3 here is CASSDQNRGEYEQYF. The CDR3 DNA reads TGTGCCAGCAGTGATCAAAACAGGGGGGAGTACGAGCAGTACTTC.

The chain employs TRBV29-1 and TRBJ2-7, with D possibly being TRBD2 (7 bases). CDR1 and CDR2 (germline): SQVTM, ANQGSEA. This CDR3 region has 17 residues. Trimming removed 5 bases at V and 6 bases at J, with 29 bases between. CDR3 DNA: TGCAGCGTTCGGGGGGCGGGCAGGGGTGATCTTTGGGGCGAGCAGTACTTC. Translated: CSVRGAGRGDLWGEQYF.

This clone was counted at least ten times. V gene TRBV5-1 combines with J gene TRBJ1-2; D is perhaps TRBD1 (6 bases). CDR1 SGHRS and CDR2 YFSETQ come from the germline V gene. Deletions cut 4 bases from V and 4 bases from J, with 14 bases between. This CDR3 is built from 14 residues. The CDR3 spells CASSARQAVYGYTF. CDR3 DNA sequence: TGCGCCAGCAGCGCCCGACAGGCAGTCTATGGCTACACCTTC.

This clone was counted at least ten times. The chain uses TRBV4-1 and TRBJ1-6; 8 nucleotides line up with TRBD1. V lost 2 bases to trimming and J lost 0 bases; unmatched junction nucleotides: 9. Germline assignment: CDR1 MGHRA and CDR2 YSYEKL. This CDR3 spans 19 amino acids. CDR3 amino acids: CASSQPRDRFLSYNSPLHF. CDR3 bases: TGCGCCAGCAGCCAACCCCGGGACAGGTTCCTCTCCTATAATTCACCCCTCCACTTT.

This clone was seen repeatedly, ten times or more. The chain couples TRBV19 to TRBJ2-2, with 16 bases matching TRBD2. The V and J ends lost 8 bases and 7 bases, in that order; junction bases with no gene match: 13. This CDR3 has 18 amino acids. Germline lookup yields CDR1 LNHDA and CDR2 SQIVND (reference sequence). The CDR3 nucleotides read TGTGCCAGTGCGCCCCCGGGACTAGCGGGGGGGCTTGGCGGGGAGCTGTTTTTT. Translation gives CASAPPGLAGGLGGELFF.

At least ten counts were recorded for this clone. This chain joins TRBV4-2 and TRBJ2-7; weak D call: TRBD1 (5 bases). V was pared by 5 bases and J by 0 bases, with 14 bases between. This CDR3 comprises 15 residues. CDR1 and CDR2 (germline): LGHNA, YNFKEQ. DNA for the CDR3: TGTGCCAGCAGCTTGGACACCACCCGCTCCTACGAGCAGTACTTC. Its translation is CASSLDTTRSYEQYF.

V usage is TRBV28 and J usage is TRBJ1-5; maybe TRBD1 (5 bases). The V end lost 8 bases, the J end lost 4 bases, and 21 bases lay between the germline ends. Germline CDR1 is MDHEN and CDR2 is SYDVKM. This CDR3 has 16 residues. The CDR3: CASHLGLSEENQPQHF. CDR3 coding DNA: TGTGCCAGCCACTTGGGGCTCTCGGAGGAAAATCAGCCCCAGCATTTT.

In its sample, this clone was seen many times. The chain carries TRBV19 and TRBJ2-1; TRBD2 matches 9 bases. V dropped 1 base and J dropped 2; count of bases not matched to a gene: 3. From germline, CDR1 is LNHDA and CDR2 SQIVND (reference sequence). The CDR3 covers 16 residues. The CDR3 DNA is TGTGCCAGTAGTATAGGTGGCGGGAGGGCCTACAATGAGCAGTTCTTC. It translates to CASSIGGGRAYNEQFF. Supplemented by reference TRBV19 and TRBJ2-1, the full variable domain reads DGGITQSPKYLFRKEGQNVTLSCEQNLNHDAMYWYRQDPGQGLRLIYYSQIVNDFQKGDIAEGYSVSREKKESFPLTVTSAQKNPTAFYLCASSIGGGRAYNEQFFGPGTRLTVL.

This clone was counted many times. CDR3 sequence reads: CASSLILVGRETQYF. In DNA, the CDR3 is TGTGCCAGCAGCTTAATACTAGTAGGGAGAGAGACCCAGTACTTC. This sequence joins TRBV7-9 and TRBJ2-5, with D tentatively TRBD2 (5 bases). Per the germline V gene, CDR1 is SEHNR and CDR2 is FQNEAQ (reference sequence). V was cut by 2 bases and J by 4 bases, with 14 bases left in between. This CDR3 spans 15 amino acids. Supplemented by reference TRBV7-9 and TRBJ2-5, the full variable domain reads DTGVSQNPRHKITKRGQNVTFRCDPISEHNRLYWYRQTLGQGPEFLTYFQNEAQLEKSRLLSDRFSAERPKGSFSTLEIQRTEQGDSAMYLCASSLILVGRETQYFGPGTRLLVL.

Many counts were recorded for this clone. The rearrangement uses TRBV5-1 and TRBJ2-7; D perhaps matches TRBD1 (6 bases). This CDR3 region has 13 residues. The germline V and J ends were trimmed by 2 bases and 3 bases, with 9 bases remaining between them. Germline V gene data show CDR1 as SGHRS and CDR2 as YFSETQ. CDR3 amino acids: CASSLGGRYEQYF. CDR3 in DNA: TGCGCCAGCAGCTTAGGGGGACGCTACGAGCAGTACTTC. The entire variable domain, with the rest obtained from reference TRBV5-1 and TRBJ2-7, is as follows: KAGVTQTPRYLIKTRGQQVTLSCSPISGHRSVSWYQQTPGQGLQFLFEYFSETQRNKGNFPGRFSGRQFSNSRSEMNVSTLELGDSALYLCASSLGGRYEQYFGPGTRLTVT.

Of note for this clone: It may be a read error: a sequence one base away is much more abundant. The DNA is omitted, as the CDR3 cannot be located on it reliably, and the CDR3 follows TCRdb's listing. The CDR3 sequence: CASKVSVSIARVAAGNTYEQYF. This chain uses TRBV5-2 with TRBJ2-7; TRBD2 is taken as the D call from the table, unchecked against the DNA. TRBV5-2 is flagged as a pseudogene. From its first to its last residue, the CDR3 has 22 amino acids.

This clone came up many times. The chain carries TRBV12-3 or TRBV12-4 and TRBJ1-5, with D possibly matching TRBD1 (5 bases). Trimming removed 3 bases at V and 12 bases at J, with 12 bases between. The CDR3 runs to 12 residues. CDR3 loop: CASSLVQGGQHF. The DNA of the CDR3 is TGTGCCAGCAGTTTGGTTCAGGGAGGCCAGCATTTT.

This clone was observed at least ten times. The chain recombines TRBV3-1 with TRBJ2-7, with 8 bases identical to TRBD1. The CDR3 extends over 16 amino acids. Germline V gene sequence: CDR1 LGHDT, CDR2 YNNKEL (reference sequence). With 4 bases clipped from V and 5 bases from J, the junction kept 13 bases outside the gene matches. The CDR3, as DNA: TGTGCCAGCAGCCCCCAGGGGGCACTAGACGCTCACGAGCAGTACTTC. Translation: CASSPQGALDAHEQYF.

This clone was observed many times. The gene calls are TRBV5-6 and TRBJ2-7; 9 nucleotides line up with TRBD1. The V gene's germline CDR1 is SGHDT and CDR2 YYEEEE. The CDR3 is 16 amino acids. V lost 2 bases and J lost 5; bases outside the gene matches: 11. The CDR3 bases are TGTGCCAGCAGCTTCACTATCGGGACAGGGTTAAACGAGCAGTACTTC. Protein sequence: CASSFTIGTGLNEQYF.

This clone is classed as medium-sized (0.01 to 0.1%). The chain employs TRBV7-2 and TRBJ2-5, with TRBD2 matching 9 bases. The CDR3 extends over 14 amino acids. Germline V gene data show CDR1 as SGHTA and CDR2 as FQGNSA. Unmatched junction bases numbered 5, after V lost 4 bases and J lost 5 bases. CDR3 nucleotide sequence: TGTGCCAGCAGCTACCTAGCGGGGAAGGAGACCCAGTACTTC. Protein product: CASSYLAGKETQYF. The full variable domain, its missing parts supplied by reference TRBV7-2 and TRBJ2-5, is GAGVSQSPSNKVTEKGKDVELRCDPISGHTALYWYRQSLGQGLEFLIYFQGNSAPDKSGLPSDRFSAERTGGSVSTLTIQRTQQEDSAVYLCASSYLAGKETQYFGPGTRLLVL.

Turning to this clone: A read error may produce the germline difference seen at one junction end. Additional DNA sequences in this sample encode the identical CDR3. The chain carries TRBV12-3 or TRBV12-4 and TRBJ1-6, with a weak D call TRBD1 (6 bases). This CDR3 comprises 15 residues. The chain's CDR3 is CASSFQQGSPSPLHF. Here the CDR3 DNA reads TGTGCGAGCAGTTTCCAGCAGGGGTCACCCTCACCCCTCCACTTT.

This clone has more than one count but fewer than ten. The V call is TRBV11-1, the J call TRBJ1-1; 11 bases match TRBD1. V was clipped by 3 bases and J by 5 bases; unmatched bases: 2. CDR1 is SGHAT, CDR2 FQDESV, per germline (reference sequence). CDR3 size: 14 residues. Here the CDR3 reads CASSLGDRGTEAFF. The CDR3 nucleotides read TGTGCCAGCAGCTTGGGGGACAGGGGGACTGAAGCTTTCTTT.

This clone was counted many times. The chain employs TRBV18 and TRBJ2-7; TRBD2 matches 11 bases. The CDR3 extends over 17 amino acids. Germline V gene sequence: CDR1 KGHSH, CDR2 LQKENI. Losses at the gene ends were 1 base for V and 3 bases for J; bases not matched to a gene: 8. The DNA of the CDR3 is TGTGCCAGCTCACCACAAACCGGGACTAGCGGATTCTACGAGCAGTACTTC. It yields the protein CASSPQTGTSGFYEQYF.

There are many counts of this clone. The CDR3 DNA follows: TGCGCCAGCAGCCTCAGCTTAGCAGGGCGCAATCAGCCCCAGCATTTT. Translated, it gives CASSLSLAGRNQPQHF. The chain employs TRBV4-1 and TRBJ1-5; tentatively, D is TRBD1 (5 bases). From germline, CDR1 is MGHRA and CDR2 YSYEKL. The germline V and J ends were trimmed by 4 bases and 2 bases, with 15 bases remaining between them. The CDR3 covers 16 residues.

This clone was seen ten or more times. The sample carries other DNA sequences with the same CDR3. The CDR3 coding sequence is TGTGCCAGCAGTCCCGGGACAGGGAGCCAGCCCCAGCATTTT. Translation: CASSPGTGSQPQHF. The chain links TRBV12-3 or TRBV12-4 to TRBJ1-5; the match to TRBD1 covers 9 bases. Germline trimming cut 5 bases from V and 7 bases from J; bases unmatched to any gene: 6. The CDR3 runs to 14 residues.

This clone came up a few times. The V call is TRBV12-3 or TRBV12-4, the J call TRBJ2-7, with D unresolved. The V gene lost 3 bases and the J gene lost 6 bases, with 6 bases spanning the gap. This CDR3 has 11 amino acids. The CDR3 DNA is TGTGCCAGCAGTTTTGCCTTCGAGCAGTACTTC. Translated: CASSFAFEQYF.

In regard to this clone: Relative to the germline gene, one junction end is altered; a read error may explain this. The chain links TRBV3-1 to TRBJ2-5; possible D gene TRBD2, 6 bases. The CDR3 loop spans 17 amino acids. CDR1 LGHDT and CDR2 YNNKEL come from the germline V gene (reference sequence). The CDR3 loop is CASSQALTRRGEDTQYF. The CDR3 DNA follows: TGTGCCAGCAGCCAAGCTCTGACTCGGCGGGGAGAAGATACCCAGTACTTC.

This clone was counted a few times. For the CDR3, the DNA is TGTGCCAGCAGTGAATCGGGGGACGGGAATCAGCCCCAGCATTTT. This codes for CASSESGDGNQPQHF. V is TRBV6-1 and J is TRBJ1-5; tentatively, D is TRBD1 (5 bases). The CDR3 runs to 15 residues. Trimming pared 2 bases from V and 4 bases from J, leaving 12 bases between. Germline V lookup: CDR1 MNHNS, CDR2 SASEGT.

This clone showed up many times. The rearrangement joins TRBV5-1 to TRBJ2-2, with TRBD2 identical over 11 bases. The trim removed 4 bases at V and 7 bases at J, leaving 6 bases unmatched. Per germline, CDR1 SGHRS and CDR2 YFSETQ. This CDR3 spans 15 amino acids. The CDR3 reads CASSPIGLAGGELFF. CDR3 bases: TGCGCCAGCAGCCCTATTGGACTAGCGGGCGGGGAGCTGTTTTTT.

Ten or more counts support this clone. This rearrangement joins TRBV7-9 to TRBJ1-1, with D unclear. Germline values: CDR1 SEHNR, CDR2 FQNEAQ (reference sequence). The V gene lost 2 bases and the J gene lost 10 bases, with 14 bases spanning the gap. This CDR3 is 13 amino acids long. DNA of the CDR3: TGTGCCAGCAGCTTATCTGCGGGGTACCGAGCTTTCTTT. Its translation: CASSLSAGYRAFF.

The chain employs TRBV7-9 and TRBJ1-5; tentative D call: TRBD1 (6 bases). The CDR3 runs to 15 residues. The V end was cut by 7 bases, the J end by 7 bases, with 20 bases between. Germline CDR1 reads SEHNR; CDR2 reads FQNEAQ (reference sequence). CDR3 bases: TGTGCCAGCATCTCAGAGGGGTGGCAGGGGCAGCCCCAGCATTTT. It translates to CASISEGWQGQPQHF.

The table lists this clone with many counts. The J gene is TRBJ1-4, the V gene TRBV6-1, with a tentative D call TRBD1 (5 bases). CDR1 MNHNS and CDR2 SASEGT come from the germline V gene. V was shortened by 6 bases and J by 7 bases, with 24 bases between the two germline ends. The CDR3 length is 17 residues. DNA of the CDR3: TGTGCCAGCAGCCAACGGTTAGGTACCGATAGGGGTGAAAAACTGTTTTTT. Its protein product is CASSQRLGTDRGEKLFF.

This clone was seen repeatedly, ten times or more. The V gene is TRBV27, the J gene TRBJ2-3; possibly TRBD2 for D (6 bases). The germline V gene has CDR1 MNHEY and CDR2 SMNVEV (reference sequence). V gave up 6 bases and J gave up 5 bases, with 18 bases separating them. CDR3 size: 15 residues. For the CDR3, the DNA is TGTGCCAGCAGCCCCAGTCCGGGGCGGGGAGATACGCAGTATTTT. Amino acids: CASSPSPGRGDTQYF.